These T cell receptor beta chains were read from a single sample in a study of CD8+ T cells in alopecia areata. Data came from immunoSEQ multiplex PCR; TCRdb stores just in-frame clones and leaves some out. The sample yields over 150,000 clones, roughly 60% seen once. Sequencing was performed on CD4+ T cells sorted from blood, taken at week 0. The receptor set was obtained from a human donor with alopecia areata. The CDR3 runs from the conserved cysteine through the conserved F or W. Each record gives: D gene, V gene, J gene, clone size, CDR3 length, CDR3 DNA, CDR3 protein. The D gene is left open where the match is weak. Rows may omit the clone size; those that give it use once, few, many or a size class.

D gene: TRBD2; V gene: TRBV4-1; J gene: TRBJ2-1; clone size: few; CDR3 length: 18; CDR3 DNA: TGCGCCAGCAGCCAAGATTTTGGTAGCGGGGGGCCGTACAATGAGCAGTTCTTC; CDR3 protein: CASSQDFGSGGPYNEQFF
D gene: TRBD1; V gene: TRBV2; J gene: TRBJ2-1; clone size: once; CDR3 length: 16; CDR3 DNA: TGTGCCAGCAGTGTAGGGACAGCCCTAGGGTACAATGAGCAGTTCTTC; CDR3 protein: CASSVGTALGYNEQFF
D gene: .; V gene: TRBV21-1; J gene: TRBJ2-2; clone size: .; CDR3 length: 15; CDR3 DNA: TGTGCCAGCAGCCCGGGACCTCACGTACCCGGGGAGCTGTTTTTT; CDR3 protein: CASSPGPHVPGELFF
D gene: .; V gene: TRBV11-2; J gene: TRBJ1-1; clone size: .; CDR3 length: 13; CDR3 DNA: TGTGCCAGCAACGAGCTTATGACAGCTGAAGCTTTCTTT; CDR3 protein: CASNELMTAEAFF
D gene: TRBD2; V gene: TRBV7-2; J gene: TRBJ2-2; clone size: .; CDR3 length: 14; CDR3 DNA: TGTGCCAGCCGACTCGGGGGGTCCACCGGGGAGCTGTTTTTT; CDR3 protein: CASRLGGSTGELFF
D gene: .; V gene: TRBV7-3; J gene: TRBJ1-2; clone size: many; CDR3 length: 14; CDR3 DNA: TGTGCCAGCAGTCTTCAAAGGACTAACTATGGCTACACCTTC; CDR3 protein: CASSLQRTNYGYTF
D gene: .; V gene: TRBV5-1; J gene: TRBJ2-5; clone size: .; CDR3 length: 15; CDR3 DNA: TGCGCCAGCAGCTTTCAAGGCAGGGGACCAGAGACCCAGTACTTC; CDR3 protein: CASSFQGRGPETQYF
D gene: TRBD1; V gene: TRBV11-2; J gene: TRBJ2-2; clone size: many; CDR3 length: 16; CDR3 DNA: TGTGCCAGCAGCGGTATGGGACAGAAGGGCACCGGGGAGCTGTTTTTT; CDR3 protein: CASSGMGQKGTGELFF
D gene: .; V gene: TRBV29-1; J gene: TRBJ1-1; clone size: few; CDR3 length: 16; CDR3 DNA: TGCAGCGTTGGTCTCGGCGCAAACGGCCAGAACACTGAAGCTTTCTTT; CDR3 protein: CSVGLGANGQNTEAFF
D gene: TRBD1; V gene: TRBV30; J gene: TRBJ1-4; clone size: few; CDR3 length: 13; CDR3 DNA: TGTGCCTGGGAGGGACAGGAGAGTGAAAAACTGTTTTTT; CDR3 protein: CAWEGQESEKLFF
D gene: TRBD1; V gene: TRBV10-3; J gene: TRBJ2-7; clone size: few; CDR3 length: 13; CDR3 DNA: TGTGCCATCGGTGACAGGGGACACCTCGAGCAGTACTTC; CDR3 protein: CAIGDRGHLEQYF
D gene: .; V gene: TRBV15; J gene: TRBJ2-6; clone size: .; CDR3 length: 18; CDR3 DNA: TGTGCCACCTCACCACCGGACACTTTATTCTCTGGGGCCAACGTCCTGACTTTC; CDR3 protein: CATSPPDTLFSGANVLTF
D gene: .; V gene: TRBV5-1; J gene: TRBJ1-1; clone size: .; CDR3 length: 17; CDR3 DNA: TGCGCCAGCAGCTTGGAAGGGGCAGTCAGTATGAACACTGAAGCTTTCTTT; CDR3 protein: CASSLEGAVSMNTEAFF
D gene: .; V gene: TRBV7-9; J gene: TRBJ1-6; clone size: few; CDR3 length: 13; CDR3 DNA: TGTGCCAGCAACGACAGCGACGATTCACCCCTCCACTTT; CDR3 protein: CASNDSDDSPLHF